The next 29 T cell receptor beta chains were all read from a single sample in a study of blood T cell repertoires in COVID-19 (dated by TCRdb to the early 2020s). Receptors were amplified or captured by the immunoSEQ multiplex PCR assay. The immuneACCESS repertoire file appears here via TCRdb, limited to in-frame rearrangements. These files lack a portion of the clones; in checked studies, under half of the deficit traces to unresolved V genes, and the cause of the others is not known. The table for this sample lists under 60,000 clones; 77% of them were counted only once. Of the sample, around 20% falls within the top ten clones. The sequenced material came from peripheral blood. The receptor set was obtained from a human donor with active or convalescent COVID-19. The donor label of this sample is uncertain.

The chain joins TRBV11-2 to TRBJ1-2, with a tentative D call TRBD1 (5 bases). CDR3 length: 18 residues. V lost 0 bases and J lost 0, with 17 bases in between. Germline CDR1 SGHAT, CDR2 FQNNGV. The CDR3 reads CASSLDVGPLGTNYGYTF. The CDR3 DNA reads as TGTGCCAGCAGCTTAGATGTGGGGCCCTTGGGGACTAACTATGGCTACACCTTC.

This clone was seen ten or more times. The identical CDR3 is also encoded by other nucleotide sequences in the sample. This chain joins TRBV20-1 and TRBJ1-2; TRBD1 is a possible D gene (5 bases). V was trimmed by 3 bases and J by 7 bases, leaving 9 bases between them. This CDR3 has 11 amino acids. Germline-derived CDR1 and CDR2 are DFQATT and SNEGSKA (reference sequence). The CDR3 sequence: CSASRAGGYTF. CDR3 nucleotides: TGCAGTGCTAGCAGGGCCGGTGGCTACACCTTC.

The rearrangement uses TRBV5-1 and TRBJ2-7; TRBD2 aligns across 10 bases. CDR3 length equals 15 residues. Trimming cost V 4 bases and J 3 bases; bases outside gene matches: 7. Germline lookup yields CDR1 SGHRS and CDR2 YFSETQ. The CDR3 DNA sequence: TGCGCCAGCAGCATAACTAGCGGGGCGTACTACGAGCAGTACTTC. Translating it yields CASSITSGAYYEQYF.

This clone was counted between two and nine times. CDR3 loop: CASSFSFDQPQHF. For the CDR3, the DNA is TGTGCCAGTAGTTTCTCCTTCGATCAGCCCCAGCATTTT. The gene calls are TRBV19 and TRBJ1-5; D call uncertain. This CDR3 comprises 13 residues. CDR1 is LNHDA, CDR2 SQIVND, per germline (reference sequence). V was trimmed by 5 bases and J by 5 bases, leaving 10 bases between them.

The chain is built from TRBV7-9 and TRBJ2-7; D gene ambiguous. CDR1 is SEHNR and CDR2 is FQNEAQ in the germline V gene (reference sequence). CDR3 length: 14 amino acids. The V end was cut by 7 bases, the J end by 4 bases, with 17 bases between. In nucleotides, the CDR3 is TGTGCCAGCACCGAAATTGGTCTTCGGTACGAGCAGTACTTC. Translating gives CASTEIGLRYEQYF.

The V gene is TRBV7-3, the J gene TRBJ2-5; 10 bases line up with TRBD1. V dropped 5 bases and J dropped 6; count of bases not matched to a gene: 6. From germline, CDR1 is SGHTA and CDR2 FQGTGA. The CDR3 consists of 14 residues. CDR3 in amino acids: CASSLDRGAQTQYF. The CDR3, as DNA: TGTGCCAGCAGCCTGGACAGGGGGGCCCAGACCCAGTACTTC.

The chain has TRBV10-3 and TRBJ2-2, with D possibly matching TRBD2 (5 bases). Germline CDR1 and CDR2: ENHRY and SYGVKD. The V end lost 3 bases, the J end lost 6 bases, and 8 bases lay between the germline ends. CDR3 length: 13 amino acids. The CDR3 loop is CAISERGPGELFF. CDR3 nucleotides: TGTGCCATCAGTGAACGGGGTCCCGGGGAGCTGTTTTTT.

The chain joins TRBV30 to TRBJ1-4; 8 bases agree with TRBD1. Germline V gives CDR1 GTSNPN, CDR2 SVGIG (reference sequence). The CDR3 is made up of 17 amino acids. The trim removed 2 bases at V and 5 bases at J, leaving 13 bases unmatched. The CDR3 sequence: CAWSTGALTGVNEKLFF. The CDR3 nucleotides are TGTGCCTGGAGTACGGGGGCCCTGACAGGGGTCAATGAAAAACTGTTTTTT.

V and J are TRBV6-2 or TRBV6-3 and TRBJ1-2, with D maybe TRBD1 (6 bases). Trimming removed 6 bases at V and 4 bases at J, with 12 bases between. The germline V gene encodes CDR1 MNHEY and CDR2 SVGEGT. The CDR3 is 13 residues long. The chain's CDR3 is CASSPDSLYGYTF. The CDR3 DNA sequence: TGTGCCAGCAGCCCGGACAGCCTCTATGGCTACACCTTC.

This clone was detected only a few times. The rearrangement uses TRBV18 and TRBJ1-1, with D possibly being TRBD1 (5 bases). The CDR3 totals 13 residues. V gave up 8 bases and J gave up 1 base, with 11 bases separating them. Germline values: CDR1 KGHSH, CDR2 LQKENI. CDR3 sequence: CASPKTANTEAFF. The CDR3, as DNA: TGTGCCAGCCCTAAGACAGCGAACACTGAAGCTTTCTTT.

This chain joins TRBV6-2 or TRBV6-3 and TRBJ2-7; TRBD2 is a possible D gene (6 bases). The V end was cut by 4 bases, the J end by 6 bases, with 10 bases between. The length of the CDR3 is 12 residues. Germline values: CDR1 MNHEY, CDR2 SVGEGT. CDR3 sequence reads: CASSSGLIEQYF. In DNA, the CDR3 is TGTGCCAGCAGTTCGGGACTCATCGAGCAGTACTTC.

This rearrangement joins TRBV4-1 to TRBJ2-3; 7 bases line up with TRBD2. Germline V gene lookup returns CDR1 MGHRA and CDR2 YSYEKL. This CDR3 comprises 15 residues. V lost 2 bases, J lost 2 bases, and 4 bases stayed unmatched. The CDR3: CASSQPGRATDTQYF. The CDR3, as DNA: TGCGCCAGCAGCCAACCGGGGAGGGCCACAGATACGCAGTATTTT.

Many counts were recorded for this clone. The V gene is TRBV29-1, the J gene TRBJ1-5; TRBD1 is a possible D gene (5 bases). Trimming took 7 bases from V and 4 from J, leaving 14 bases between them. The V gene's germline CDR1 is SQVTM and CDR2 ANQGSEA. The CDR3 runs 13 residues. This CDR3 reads CSGSTGVNQPQHF. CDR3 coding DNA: TGCAGCGGCTCTACAGGAGTAAATCAGCCCCAGCATTTT.

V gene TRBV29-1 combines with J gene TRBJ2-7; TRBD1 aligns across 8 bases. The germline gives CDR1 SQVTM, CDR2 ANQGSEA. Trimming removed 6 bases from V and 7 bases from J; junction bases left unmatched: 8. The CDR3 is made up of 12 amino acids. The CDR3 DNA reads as TGCAGCGTCCGGACAGGGTTAGGAGAGCAGTACTTC. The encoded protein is CSVRTGLGEQYF.

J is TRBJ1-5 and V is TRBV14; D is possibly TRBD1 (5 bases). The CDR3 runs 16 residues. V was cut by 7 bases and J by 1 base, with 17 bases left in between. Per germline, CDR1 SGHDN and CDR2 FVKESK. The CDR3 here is CASTVPRGLSNQPQHF. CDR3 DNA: TGTGCCAGCACAGTTCCCCGGGGGTTAAGCAATCAGCCCCAGCATTTT. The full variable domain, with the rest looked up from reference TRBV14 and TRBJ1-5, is EAGVTQFPSHSVIEKGQTVTLRCDPISGHDNLYWYRRVMGKEIKFLLHFVKESKQDESGMPNNRFLAERTGGTYSTLKVQPAELEDSGVYFCASTVPRGLSNQPQHFGDGTRLSIL.

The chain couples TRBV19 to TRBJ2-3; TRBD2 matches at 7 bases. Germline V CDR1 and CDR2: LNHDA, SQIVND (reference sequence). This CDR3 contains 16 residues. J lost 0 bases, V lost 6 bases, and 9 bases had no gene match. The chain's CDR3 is CASSVDGGGSTDTQYF. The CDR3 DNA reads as TGTGCCAGTAGCGTTGATGGGGGGGGTAGCACAGATACGCAGTATTTT.

The CDR3 region has the DNA TGTGCCAGCAGCCAAGCGAATAGCGGAACCGGGGAGCTGTTTTTT. Its translation is CASSQANSGTGELFF. The rearrangement uses TRBV3-1 (or the pseudogene TRBV3-2) and TRBJ2-2; possible D gene TRBD2, 6 bases. From germline, CDR1 is LGHDT and CDR2 YNNKEL (reference sequence). V lost 1 base and J lost 5, with 11 bases in between. The CDR3 extends over 15 amino acids.

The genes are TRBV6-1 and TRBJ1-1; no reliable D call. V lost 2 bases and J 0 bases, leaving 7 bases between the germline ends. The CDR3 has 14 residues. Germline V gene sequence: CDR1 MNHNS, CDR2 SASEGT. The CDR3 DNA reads TGTGCCAGCAGTGAACCCCCCTTGAACACTGAAGCTTTCTTT. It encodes CASSEPPLNTEAFF.

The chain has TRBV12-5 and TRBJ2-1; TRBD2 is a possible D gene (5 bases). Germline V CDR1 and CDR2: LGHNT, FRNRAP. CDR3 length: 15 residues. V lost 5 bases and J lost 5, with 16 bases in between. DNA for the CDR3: TGTGCTAGTGGTCGGACTGCCCTCGGGGACAATGAGCAGTTCTTC. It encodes CASGRTALGDNEQFF.

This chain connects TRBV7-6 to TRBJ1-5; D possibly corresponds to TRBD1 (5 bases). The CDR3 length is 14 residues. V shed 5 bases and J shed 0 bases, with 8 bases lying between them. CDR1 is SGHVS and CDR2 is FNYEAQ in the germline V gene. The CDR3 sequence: CASSLDSSNQPQHF. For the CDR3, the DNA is TGTGCCAGCAGCCTAGACAGTAGCAATCAGCCCCAGCATTTT.

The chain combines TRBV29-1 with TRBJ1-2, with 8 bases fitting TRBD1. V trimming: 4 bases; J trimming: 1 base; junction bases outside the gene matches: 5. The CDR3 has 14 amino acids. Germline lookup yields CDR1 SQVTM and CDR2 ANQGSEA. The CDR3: CSVGGTGHNYGYTF. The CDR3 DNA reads TGCAGCGTTGGTGGGACAGGTCATAACTATGGCTACACCTTC.

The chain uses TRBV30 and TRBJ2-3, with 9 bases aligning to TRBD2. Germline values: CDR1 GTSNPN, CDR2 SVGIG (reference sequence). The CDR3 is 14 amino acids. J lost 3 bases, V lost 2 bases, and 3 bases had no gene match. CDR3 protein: CAWSLAGLTDTQYF. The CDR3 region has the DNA TGTGCCTGGAGTCTAGCGGGACTGACAGATACGCAGTATTTT.

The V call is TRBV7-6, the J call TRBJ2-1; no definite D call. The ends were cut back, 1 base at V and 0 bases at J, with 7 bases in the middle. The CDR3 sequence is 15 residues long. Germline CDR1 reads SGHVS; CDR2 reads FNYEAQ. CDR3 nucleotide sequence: TGTGCCAGCAGCTTAGGAGGTAACTCCTACAATGAGCAGTTCTTC. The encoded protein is CASSLGGNSYNEQFF.

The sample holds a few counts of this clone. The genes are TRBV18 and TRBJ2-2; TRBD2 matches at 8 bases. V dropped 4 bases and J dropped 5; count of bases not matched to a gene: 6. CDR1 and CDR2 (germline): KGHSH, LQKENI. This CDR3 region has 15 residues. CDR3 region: CASSLRSGSTGELFF. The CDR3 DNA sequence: TGTGCCAGCTCACTGAGAAGCGGGAGTACCGGGGAGCTGTTTTTT.

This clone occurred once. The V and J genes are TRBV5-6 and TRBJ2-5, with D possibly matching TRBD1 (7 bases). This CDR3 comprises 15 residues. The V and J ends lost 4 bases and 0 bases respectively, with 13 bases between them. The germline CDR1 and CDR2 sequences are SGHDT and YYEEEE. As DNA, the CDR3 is TGTGCCAGCAGCCGGGGGACAGTTTACCAAGAGACCCAGTACTTC. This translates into CASSRGTVYQETQYF.

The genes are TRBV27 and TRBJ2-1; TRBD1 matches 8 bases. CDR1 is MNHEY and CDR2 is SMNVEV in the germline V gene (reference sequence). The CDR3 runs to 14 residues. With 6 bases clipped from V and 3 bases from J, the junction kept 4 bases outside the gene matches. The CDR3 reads CASRPDRGYNEQFF. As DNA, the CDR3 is TGTGCCAGCAGGCCCGACAGGGGCTACAATGAGCAGTTCTTC.

The CDR3 DNA reads as TGTGCCAGCAGTCAGCCCGGGACAGGGAAATTTATCGAGCAGTACTTC. Translating it yields CASSQPGTGKFIEQYF. V is TRBV28 and J is TRBJ2-7, with TRBD1 matching 9 bases. Trimming removed 5 bases from V and 6 bases from J; junction bases left unmatched: 14. There are 16 residues in the CDR3. Per germline, CDR1 MDHEN and CDR2 SYDVKM.

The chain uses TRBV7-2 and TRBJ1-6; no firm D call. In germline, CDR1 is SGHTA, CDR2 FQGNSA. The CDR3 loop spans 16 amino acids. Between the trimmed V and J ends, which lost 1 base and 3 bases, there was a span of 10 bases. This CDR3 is CASSLGQARYNSPLHF. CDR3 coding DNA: TGTGCCAGCAGCTTAGGGCAGGCTCGCTATAATTCACCCCTCCACTTT. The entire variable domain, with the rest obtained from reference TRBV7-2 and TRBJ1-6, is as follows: GAGVSQSPSNKVTEKGKDVELRCDPISGHTALYWYRQSLGQGLEFLIYFQGNSAPDKSGLPSDRFSAERTGGSVSTLTIQRTQQEDSAVYLCASSLGQARYNSPLHFGNGTRLTVT.

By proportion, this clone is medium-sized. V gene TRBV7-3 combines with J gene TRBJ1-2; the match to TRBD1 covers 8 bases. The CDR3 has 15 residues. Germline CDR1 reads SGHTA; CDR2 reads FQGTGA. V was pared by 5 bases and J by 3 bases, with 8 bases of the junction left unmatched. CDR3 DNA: TGTGCCAGCAGCCCCGGACAGGGAAGCGACTATGGCTACACCTTC. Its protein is CASSPGQGSDYGYTF.